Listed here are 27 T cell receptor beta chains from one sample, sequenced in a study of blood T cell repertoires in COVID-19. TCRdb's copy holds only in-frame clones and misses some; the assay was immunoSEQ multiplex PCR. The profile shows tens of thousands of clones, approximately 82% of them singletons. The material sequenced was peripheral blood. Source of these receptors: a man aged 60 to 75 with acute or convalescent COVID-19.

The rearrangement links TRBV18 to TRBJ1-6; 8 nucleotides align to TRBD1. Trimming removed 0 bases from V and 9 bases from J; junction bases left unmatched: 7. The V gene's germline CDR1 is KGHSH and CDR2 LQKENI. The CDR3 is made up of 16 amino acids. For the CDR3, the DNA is TGTGCCAGCTCACCACCTCGGGCAGGGGGCAGTTCACCCCTCCACTTT. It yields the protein CASSPPRAGGSSPLHF.

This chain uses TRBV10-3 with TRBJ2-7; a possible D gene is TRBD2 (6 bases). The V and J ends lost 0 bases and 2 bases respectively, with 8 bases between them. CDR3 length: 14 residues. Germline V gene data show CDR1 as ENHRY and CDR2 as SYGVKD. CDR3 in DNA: TGTGCCATCAGTGAGTCGCCGGGGGCCTACGAGCAGTACTTC. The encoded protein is CAISESPGAYEQYF.

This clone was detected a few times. The CDR3 loop is CASSGQGDTEAFF. CDR3 DNA sequence: TGTGCCAGCAGCGGACAGGGGGACACTGAAGCTTTCTTT. This chain links TRBV11-1 with TRBJ1-1; 10 bases fit TRBD1. V was pared by 5 bases and J by 3 bases, with 0 bases of the junction left unmatched. Looked up from germline, CDR1 is SGHAT and CDR2 is FQDESV (reference sequence). The CDR3 extends over 13 amino acids.

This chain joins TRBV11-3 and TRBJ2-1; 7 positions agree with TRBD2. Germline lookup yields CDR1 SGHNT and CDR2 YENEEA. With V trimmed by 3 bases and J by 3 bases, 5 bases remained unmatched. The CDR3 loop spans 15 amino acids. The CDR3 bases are TGTGCCAGCAGCTTGAGGGGACTACACTACAATGAGCAGTTCTTC. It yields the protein CASSLRGLHYNEQFF.

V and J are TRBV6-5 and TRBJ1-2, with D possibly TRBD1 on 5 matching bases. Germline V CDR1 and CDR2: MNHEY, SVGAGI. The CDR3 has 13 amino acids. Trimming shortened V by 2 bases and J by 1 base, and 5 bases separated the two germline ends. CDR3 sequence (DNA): TGTGCCAGCAGTTACCAGGGTAACTATGGCTACACCTTC. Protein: CASSYQGNYGYTF.

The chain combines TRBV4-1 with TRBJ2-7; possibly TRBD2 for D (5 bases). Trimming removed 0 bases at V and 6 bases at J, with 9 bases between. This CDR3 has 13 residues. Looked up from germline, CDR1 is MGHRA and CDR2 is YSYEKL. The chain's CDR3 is CASSQEEASEQYF. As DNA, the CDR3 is TGCGCCAGCAGCCAAGAGGAGGCCTCCGAGCAGTACTTC.

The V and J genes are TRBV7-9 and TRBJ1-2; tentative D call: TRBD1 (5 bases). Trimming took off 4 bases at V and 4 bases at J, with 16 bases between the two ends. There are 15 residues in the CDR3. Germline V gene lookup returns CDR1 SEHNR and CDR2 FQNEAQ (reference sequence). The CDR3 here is CASSSATERGYGYTF. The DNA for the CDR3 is TGTGCCAGCAGCTCAGCGACCGAAAGGGGCTATGGCTACACCTTC.

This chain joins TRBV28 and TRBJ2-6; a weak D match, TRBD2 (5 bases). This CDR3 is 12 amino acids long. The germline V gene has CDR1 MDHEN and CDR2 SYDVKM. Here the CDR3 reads CGARAGANVLTF. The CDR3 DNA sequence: TGTGGCGCGAGGGCTGGGGCCAACGTCCTGACTTTC.

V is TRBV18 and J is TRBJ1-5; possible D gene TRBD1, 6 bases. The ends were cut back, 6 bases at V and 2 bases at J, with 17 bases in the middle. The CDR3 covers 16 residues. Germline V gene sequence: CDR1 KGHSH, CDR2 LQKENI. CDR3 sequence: CASSTTGIGGNQPQHF. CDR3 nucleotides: TGTGCCAGCTCTACCACAGGGATTGGCGGCAATCAGCCCCAGCATTTT.

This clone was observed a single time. For the CDR3, the DNA is TGCAGCGCCCCGTTTGAGGCGAGCGGGAGGGGGGAGCTGTTTTTT. This codes for CSAPFEASGRGELFF. The rearrangement joins TRBV29-1 to TRBJ2-2, with TRBD2 identical over 9 bases. This CDR3 comprises 15 residues. Germline values: CDR1 SQVTM, CDR2 ANQGSEA. The junction had 14 bases not matched to a gene; V was cut back by 7 bases and J by 8 bases.

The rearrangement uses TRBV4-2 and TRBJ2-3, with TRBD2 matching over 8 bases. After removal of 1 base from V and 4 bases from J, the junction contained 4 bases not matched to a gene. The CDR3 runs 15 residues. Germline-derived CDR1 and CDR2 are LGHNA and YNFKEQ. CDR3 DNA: TGTGCCAGCAGCCAAGGAACGGGGGGGCCAGATACGCAGTATTTT. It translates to CASSQGTGGPDTQYF.

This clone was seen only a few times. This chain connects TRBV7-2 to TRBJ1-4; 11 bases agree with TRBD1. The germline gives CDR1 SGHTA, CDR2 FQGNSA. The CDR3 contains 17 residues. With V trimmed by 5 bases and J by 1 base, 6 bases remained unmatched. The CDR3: CASSPRTGGVTNEKLFF. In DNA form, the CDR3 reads TGTGCCAGCAGCCCACGGACAGGGGGCGTAACTAATGAAAAACTGTTTTTT.

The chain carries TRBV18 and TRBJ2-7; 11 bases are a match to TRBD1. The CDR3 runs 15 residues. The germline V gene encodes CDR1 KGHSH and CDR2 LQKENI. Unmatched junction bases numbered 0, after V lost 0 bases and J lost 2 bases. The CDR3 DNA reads TGTGCCAGCTCACCACCGGGACAGGGGGCCTACGAGCAGTACTTC. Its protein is CASSPPGQGAYEQYF.

The CDR3 here is CASSPDSTSYEQYF. The CDR3 nucleotides read TGTGCCAGCAGCCCGGACAGCACCTCCTACGAGCAGTACTTC. This rearrangement joins TRBV11-2 to TRBJ2-7; tentatively, D is TRBD1 (6 bases). Trimming pared 5 bases from V and 0 bases from J, leaving 11 bases between. CDR3 size: 14 residues. CDR1 SGHAT and CDR2 FQNNGV come from the germline V gene.

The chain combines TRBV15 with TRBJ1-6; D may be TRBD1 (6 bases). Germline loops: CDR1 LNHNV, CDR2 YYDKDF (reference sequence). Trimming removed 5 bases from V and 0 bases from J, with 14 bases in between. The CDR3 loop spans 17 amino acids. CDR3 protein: CATSVDRLSSYNSPLHF. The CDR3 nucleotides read TGTGCCACCAGCGTCGACAGGCTGAGCTCCTATAATTCACCCCTCCACTTT. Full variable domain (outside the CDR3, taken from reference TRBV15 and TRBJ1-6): DAMVIQNPRYQVTQFGKPVTLSCSQTLNHNVMYWYQQKSSQAPKLLFHYYDKDFNNEADTPDNFQSRRPNTSFCFLDIRSPGLGDTAMYLCATSVDRLSSYNSPLHFGNGTRLTVT.

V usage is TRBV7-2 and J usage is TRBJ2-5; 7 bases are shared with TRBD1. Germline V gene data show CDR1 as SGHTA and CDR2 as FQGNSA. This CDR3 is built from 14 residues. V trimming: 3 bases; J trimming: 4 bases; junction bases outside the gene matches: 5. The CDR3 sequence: CASSFTGDRETQYF. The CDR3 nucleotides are TGTGCCAGCAGCTTTACAGGGGATCGAGAGACCCAGTACTTC.

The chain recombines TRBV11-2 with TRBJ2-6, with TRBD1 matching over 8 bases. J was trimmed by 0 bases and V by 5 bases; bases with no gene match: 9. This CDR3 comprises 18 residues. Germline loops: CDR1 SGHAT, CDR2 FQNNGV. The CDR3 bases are TGTGCCAGCAGCCCCTTGGACAGGGCCTACTCTGGGGCCAACGTCCTGACTTTC. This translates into CASSPLDRAYSGANVLTF.

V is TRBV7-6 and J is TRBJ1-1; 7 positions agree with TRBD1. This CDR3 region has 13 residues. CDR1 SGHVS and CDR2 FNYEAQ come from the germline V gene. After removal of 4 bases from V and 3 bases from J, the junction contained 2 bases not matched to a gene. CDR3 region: CASSSGQYTEAFF. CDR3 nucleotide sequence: TGTGCCAGCAGCTCGGGACAGTACACTGAAGCTTTCTTT.

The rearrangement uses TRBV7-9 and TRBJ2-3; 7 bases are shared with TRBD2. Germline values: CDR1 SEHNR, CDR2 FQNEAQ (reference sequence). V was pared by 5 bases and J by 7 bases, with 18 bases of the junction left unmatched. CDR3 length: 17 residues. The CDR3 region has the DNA TGTGCCAGCAGCCTCTCCGGCGGACTAGGTCGCTCAAATACGCAGTATTTT. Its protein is CASSLSGGLGRSNTQYF.

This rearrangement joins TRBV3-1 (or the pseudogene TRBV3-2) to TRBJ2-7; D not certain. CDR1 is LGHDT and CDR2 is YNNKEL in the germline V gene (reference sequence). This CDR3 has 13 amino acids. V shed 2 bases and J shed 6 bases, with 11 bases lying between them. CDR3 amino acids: CASSQSRRLEQYF. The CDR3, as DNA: TGTGCCAGCAGCCAATCCCGCAGACTCGAGCAGTACTTC.

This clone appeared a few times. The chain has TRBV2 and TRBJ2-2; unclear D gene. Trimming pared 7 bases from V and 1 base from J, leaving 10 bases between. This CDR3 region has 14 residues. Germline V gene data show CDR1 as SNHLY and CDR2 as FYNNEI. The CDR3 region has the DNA TGTGCCAGCACGCGCGGTTGGAACACCGGGGAGCTGTTTTTT. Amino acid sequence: CASTRGWNTGELFF.

The CDR3 nucleotides are TGTGCCAGCAGTGACTCGAGGCCCAATGAGCAGTTCTTC. This translates into CASSDSRPNEQFF. The chain links TRBV6-4 to TRBJ2-1; no clear D gene. The CDR3 loop spans 13 amino acids. Germline CDR1 reads MRHNA; CDR2 reads SNTAGT. Deletions cut 0 bases from V and 6 bases from J, with 6 bases between.

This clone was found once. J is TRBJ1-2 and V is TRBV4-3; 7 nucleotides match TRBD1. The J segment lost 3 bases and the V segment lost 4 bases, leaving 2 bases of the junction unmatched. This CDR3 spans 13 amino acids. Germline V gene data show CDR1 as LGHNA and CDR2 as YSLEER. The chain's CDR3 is CASSLGQDYGYTF. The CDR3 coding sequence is TGCGCCAGCAGCCTCGGACAGGACTATGGCTACACCTTC.

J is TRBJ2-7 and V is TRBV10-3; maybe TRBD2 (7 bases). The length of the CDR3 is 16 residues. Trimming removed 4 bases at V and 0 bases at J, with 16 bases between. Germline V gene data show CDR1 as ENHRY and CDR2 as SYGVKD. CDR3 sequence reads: CAISGGGSGTSYEQYF. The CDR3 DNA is TGTGCCATCAGTGGTGGGGGCAGCGGGACCTCCTACGAGCAGTACTTC.

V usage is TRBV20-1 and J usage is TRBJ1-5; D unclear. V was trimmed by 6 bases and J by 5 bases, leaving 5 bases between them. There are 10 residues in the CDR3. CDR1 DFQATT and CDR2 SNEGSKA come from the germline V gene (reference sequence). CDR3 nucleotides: TGCAGTGCGCTATATCAGCCCCAGCATTTT. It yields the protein CSALYQPQHF.

As DNA, the CDR3 is TGTGCCAGTAGTATCTCTCGACAGGCGTCCTATGGCTACACCTTC. This sequence encodes CASSISRQASYGYTF. The J gene is TRBJ1-2, the V gene TRBV19; D may be TRBD1 (6 bases). This CDR3 region has 15 residues. The germline V gene has CDR1 LNHDA and CDR2 SQIVND (reference sequence). V lost 3 bases to trimming and J lost 4 bases, with 15 bases between them.

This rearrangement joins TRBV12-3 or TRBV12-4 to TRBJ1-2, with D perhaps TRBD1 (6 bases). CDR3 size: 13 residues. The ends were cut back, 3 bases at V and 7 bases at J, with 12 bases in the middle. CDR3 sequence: CASSFRGAFGYTF. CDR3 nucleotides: TGTGCCAGCAGTTTTCGGGGGGCATTTGGCTACACCTTC.